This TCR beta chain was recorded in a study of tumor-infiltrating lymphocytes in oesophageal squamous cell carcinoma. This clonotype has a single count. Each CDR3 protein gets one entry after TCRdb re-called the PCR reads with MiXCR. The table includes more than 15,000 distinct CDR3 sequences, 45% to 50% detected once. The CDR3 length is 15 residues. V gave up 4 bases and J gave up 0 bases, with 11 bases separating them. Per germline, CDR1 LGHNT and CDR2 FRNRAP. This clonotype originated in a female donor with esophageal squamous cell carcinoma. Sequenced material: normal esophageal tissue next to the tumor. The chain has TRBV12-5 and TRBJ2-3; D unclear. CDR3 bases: TGTGCTAGTGGTTCCGGTGGATATAGCACAGATACGCAGTATTTT. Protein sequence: CASGSGGYSTDTQYF.